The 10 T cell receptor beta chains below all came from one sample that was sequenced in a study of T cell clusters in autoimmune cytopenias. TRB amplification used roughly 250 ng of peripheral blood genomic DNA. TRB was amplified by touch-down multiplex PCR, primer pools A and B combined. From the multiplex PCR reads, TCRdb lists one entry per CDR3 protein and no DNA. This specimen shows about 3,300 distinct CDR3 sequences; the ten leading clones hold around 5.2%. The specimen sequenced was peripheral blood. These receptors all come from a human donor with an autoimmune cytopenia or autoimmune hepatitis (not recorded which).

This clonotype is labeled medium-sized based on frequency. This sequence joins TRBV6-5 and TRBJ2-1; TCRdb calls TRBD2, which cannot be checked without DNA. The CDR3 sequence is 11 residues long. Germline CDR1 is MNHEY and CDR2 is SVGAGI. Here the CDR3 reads CASRGYNEQFF.

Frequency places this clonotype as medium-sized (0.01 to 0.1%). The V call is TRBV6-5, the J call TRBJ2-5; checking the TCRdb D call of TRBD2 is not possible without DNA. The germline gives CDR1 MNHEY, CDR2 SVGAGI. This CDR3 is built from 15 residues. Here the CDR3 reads CASSPTSGGAETQYF.

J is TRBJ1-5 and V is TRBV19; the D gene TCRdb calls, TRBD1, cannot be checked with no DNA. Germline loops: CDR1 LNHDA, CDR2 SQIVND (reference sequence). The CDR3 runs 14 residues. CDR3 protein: CASSIRDSNQPQHF.

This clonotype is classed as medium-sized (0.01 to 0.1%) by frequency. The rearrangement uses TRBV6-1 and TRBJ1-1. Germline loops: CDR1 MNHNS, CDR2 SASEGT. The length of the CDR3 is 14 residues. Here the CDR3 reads CASSERRANTEAFF.

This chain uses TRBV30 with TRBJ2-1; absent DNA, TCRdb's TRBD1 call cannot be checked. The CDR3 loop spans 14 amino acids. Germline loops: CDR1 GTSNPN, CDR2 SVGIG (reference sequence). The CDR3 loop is CAWGTKGPDNEQFF.

CDR3 region: CASSGVSGELFF. This chain joins TRBV25-1 and TRBJ2-2. Germline V gene sequence: CDR1 MGHDK, CDR2 SYGVNS. The CDR3 covers 12 residues.

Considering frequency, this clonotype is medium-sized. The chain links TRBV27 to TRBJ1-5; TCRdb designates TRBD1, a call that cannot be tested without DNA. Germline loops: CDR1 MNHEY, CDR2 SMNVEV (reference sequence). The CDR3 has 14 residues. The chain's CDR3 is CASSPRQKNQPQHF.

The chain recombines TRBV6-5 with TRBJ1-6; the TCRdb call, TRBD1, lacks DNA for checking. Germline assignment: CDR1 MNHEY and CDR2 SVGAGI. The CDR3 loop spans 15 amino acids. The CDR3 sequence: CASNKGESYNSPLHF.

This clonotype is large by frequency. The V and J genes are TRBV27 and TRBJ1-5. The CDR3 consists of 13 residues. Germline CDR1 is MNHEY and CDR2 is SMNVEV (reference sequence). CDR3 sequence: CASRPRGNQPQHF.

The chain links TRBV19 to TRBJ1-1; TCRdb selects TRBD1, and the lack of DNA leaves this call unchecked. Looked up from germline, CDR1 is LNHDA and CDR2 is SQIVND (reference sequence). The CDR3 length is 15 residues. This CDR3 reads CASSIGWGRDTEAFF.